This T cell receptor beta chain was found in a study of response to subunit inactivated influenza vaccine (dated by TCRdb to the late 2010s). With regard to the full study: Deep quantitative profiling of the T cell receptor repertoire was used in the study to follow responses to a trivalent subunit inactivated influenza vaccine.

A remark on this clonotype: Its antigen is currently not known. No base quality information exists; no much larger clone differs at one position.

Read against the paper, the sample's time point label means: approximately 47 days after influenza vaccine administration. Points the paper makes about the study in general: The authors proposed that each seasonal influenza vaccination may bring in only a limited number of new T cells.

CDR1 SGHVS and CDR2 FQNEAQ were looked up in the germline V gene. Deletion took 7 bases off V and 1 base off J, with a span of 13 bases between the germline ends. The cysteine opens and the phenylalanine closes a CDR3 of 14 amino acids. The only DNA kept is the CDR3, 42 bases in frame from the first base. Library preparation employed RT-PCR. Sequencing used an Illumina HiSeq 2500. TCRdb itself trimmed the public reads at Q25 with fastp, ran MiXCR and retained productive beta chains. Each entry is one CDR3 protein sequence, shown with its most common DNA and genes. Recorded for this sample are hundreds of thousands of distinct CDR3 sequences; under 15% of them occurred a single time. The ten largest clonotypes hold 10% to 15% of the sample.

The sample in question was PBMCs from blood, obtained more than 35 days after vaccination. The rearrangement combines TRBV7-8 with TRBJ1-1; the D gene remains uncertain. This sequence originates from a man aged 45-60 years who received an inactivated influenza vaccine. Donor details come from another sample of the same person, matched by shared clones. The CDR3 corresponds to CASNPGRANTEAFF. The DNA sequence follows: TGTGCCAGCAACCCGGGGAGAGCGAACACTGAAGCTTTCTTT.